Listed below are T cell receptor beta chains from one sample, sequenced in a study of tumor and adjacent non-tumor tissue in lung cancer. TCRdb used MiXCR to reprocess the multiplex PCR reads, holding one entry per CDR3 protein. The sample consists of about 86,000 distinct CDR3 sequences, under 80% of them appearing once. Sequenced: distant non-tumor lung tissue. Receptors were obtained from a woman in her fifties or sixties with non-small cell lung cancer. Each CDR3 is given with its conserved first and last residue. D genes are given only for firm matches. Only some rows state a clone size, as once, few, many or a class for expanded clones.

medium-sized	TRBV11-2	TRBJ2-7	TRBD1	CASSPWTGGGREQYF	TGTGCCAGCAGCCCCTGGACAGGAGGAGGTCGCGAGCAGTACTTC
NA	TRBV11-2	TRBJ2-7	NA	CASNLTDTVFEQCF	TGTGCCAGCAACCTGACGGACACTGTCTTCGAGCAATGCTTC
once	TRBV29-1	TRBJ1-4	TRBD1	CSVSPQGGGKLFF	TGCAGCGTCAGCCCACAGGGGGGGGGAAAACTGTTTTTT
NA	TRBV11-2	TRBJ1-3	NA	CASSPSTWTGNTIYF	TGTGCCAGCAGCCCTTCGACGTGGACTGGAAACACCATATATTTT
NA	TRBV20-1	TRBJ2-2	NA	CSARDNLTEGETGELFF	TGCAGTGCTAGAGATAACCTAACGGAAGGGGAGACCGGGGAGCTGTTTTTT
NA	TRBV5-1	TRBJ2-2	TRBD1	CASSPDRGWSPNTVELFF	TGCGCCAGCAGCCCGGACAGGGGTTGGTCCCCGAACACCGTGGAGCTGTTTTTT
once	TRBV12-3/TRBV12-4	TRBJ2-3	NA	CASGVGLTYSTDTQYF	TGTGCCAGCGGGGTAGGACTAACCTATTCCACAGATACACAGTATTTT
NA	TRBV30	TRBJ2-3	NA	CAWSVEDWRLAFSTDTRYF	TGTGCCTGGAGTGTAGAGGACTGGAGATTAGCCTTTAGCACAGATACGCGGTATTTT
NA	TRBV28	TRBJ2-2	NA	CATTARGPAGTGELFF	TGTGCCACCACCGCTCGAGGACCAGCGGGCACCGGGGAGCTGTTTTTT
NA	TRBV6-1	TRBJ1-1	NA	CGSSRYPGHWVTSEAFF	TGTGGCAGCAGTCGTTATCCGGGACATTGGGTGACGAGTGAAGCTTTCTTT
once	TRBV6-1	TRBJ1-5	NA	CANNEGRNQPQHF	TGTGCCAACAATGAGGGGCGCAACCAGCCCCAGCATTTT
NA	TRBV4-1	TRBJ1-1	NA	CACSQGRDAWTEAFF	TGCGCCTGCAGCCAAGGCAGAGATGCTTGGACTGAAGCTTTCTTT
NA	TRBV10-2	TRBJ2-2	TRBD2	CTSSDYSGRVTGELSF	TGCACCAGCAGTGATTATAGCGGGAGGGTAACCGGGGAGCTGTCTTTT
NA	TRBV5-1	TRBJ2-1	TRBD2	CASSSLSGRPNKQFF	TGCGCCAGCAGCTCCCTTAGCGGGAGGCCCAATAAGCAGTTCTTC
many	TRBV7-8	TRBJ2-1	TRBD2	CASSFRAGGPNEQFF	TGTGCCAGCAGCTTCCGAGCGGGAGGGCCCAATGAGCAGTTCTTC
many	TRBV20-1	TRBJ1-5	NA	CSASKGGDQPQHF	TGCAGTGCTAGCAAGGGCGGGGATCAGCCCCAGCATTTT
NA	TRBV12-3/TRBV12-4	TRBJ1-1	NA	CASSLEGKRKAFF	TGTGCCAGCAGTTTGGAAGGCAAGAGGAAAGCTTTCTTT
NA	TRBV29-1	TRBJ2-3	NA	CSVGGHGEGNTQYF	TGCAGCGTTGGGGGACATGGAGAAGGAAATACGCAGTATTTT
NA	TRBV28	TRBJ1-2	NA	CVNSFWATRDKNHGYTF	TGTGTCAACAGTTTTTGGGCTACGCGGGACAAAAACCATGGCTACACCTTC
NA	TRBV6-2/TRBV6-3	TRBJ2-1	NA	CEGGLAPYNEQFF	TGTGAAGGCGGTTTAGCCCCTTACAATGAGCAGTTCTTC
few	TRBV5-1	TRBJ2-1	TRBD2	CTSSTGTSDTRWEFF	TGCACCAGTAGCACCGGGACTAGCGATACACGGTGGGAGTTCTTC
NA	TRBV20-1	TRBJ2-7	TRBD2	CSANPEIAGVSYEQYF	TGCAGTGCTAACCCGGAAATAGCGGGAGTAAGTTACGAGCAATACTTC
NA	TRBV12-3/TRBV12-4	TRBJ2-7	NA	CVSSRLGDTYEQYF	TGTGTCAGCAGTAGGCTCGGGGACACCTACGAACAGTACTTC
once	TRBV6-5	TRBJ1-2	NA	CTTQRGLDGYTF	TGTACCACTCAGAGAGGTTTGGACGGCTATACCTTC
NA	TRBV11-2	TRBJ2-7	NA	CACSLVSDSYDQYF	TGTGCCTGCAGCTTAGTTAGTGACAGCTACGACCAGTACTTC
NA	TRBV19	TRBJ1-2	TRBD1	CASSLSRGTGDGYTF	TGTGCCAGTAGTCTTTCCCGTGGGACAGGGGATGGATACACCTTC
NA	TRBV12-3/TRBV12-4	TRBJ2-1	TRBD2	CASNPGLESNGQFF	TGTGCCAGTAATCCGGGACTAGAGAGCAATGGGCAGTTCTTC
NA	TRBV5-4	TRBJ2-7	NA	CASSLGGFSNEQYF	TGTGCCAGCAGCTTGGGGGGTTTCTCCAACGAGCAATACTTC
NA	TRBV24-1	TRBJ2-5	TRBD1	CATGDTDRGHETQHF	TGTGCCACCGGTGATACGGACAGGGGCCATGAGACCCAGCACTTC
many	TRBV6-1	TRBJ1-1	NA	CASSDRPSNTEAFF	TGTGCCAGCAGCGACAGGCCGTCGAACACTGAAGCTTTCTTT
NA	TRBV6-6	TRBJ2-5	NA	CASSPPDPAEEIQYF	TGTGCCAGTAGTCCCCCGGACCCAGCTGAGGAGATCCAGTACTTC